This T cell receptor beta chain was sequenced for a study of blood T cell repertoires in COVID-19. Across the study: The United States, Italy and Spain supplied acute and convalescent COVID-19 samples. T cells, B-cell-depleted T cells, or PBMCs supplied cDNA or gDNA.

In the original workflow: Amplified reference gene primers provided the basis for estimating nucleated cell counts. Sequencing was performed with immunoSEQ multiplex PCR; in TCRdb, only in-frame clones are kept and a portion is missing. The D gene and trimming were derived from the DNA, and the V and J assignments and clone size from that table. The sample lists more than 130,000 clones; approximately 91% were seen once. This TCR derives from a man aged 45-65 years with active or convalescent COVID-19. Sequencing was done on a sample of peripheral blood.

CDR3 nucleotides: TGTGCCAGCAGTTTTTCGCGGAGCACAGATACGCAGTATTTT. This codes for CASSFSRSTDTQYF. The genes are TRBV28 and TRBJ2-3; D uncertain. Germline V gene data show CDR1 as MDHEN and CDR2 as SYDVKM. Between the trimmed V and J ends, which lost 3 bases and 0 bases, there was a span of 7 bases. The CDR3 is made up of 14 amino acids.